These T cell receptor beta chains were read from a single sample in a study of shared clonotypes between healthy human individuals. TCRdb's table, derived via immunoSEQ multiplex PCR, lists solely in-frame clones and lacks some. The sample lists more than 1.2 million clones, less than 99% seen once, with about 0.35% in the top ten. Source material: naive CD4+ T cells sorted from blood. These receptors were taken from a man aged 25 to 40 in good health. Both conserved end residues are part of each CDR3. D genes are given only for firm matches. The size entry is marked missing in some rows and otherwise reads once, few, many or a size class.

TRBD2	.	TRBV5-1	TRBJ2-1	CASSRDLAGGLEQFF	TGCGCCAGCAGCCGGGACTTAGCGGGAGGCCTCGAGCAGTTCTTC
.	.	TRBV30	TRBJ2-7	CAWSGRFFRESSSYEQYF	TGTGCCTGGAGTGGGAGGTTTTTTAGGGAGAGCTCCTCCTACGAGCAGTACTTC
.	once	TRBV18	TRBJ2-7	CASSPDLSSLEQYF	TGTGCCAGCTCACCGGATTTGTCTAGTCTCGAGCAGTACTTC
.	.	TRBV6-5	TRBJ1-2	CASRQTGLYGYTF	TGTGCCAGCAGACAGACAGGTCTCTATGGCTACACCTTC
.	.	TRBV7-9	TRBJ2-2	CASSSGRPVGQTNTGELFF	TGTGCCAGCAGCTCAGGTCGACCGGTAGGACAGACCAACACCGGGGAGCTGTTTTTT
.	once	TRBV6-5	TRBJ1-1	CASSYPVVTGGGSFF	TGTGCCAGCAGTTACCCGGTAGTGACCGGGGGCGGGTCTTTCTTT
.	.	TRBV10-1	TRBJ2-1	CASSESRGVYNEQFF	TGCGCCAGCAGTGAGTCGCGAGGAGTTTACAATGAGCAGTTCTTC
TRBD2	.	TRBV7-8	TRBJ2-2	CASSGRLAGGYANTGELFF	TGTGCCAGCAGCGGCCGACTAGCGGGAGGGTATGCGAACACCGGGGAGCTGTTTTTT
.	.	TRBV2	TRBJ1-1	CATAVGGNTEAFF	TGTGCCACGGCGGTCGGCGGAAACACTGAAGCTTTCTTT
.	.	TRBV7-8	TRBJ1-1	CASSLQRTASVEAFF	TGTGCCAGCAGCTTACAAAGGACCGCTTCCGTAGAAGCTTTCTTT
TRBD2	.	TRBV28	TRBJ2-1	CATKPRGREGYNEQFF	TGTGCCACGAAGCCCCGCGGGCGGGAGGGGTACAATGAGCAGTTCTTC
.	.	TRBV7-9	TRBJ2-1	CASSLSSGGYNEQFF	TGTGCCAGCAGCCTCAGCTCCGGGGGCTACAATGAGCAGTTCTTC